This entry features one T cell receptor beta chain sequence. The antigen this receptor binds is unknown. No base quality values were provided; no much bigger clone lies one nucleotide off. For sequencing, an Illumina HiSeq 1500 was employed. Using fastp trimming at Q25 and MiXCR clonotype assembly, TCRdb reanalyzed the public sequencing data and kept in-frame beta chains. Each CDR3 protein gets just one entry, which takes the most common genes and DNA from the rows behind it. Present in this sample are around 490,000 distinct CDR3 sequences, approximately 25% of which were seen just once. The leading ten clones occupy 13% of the sample. The sample belongs to a study of T cell repertoires in cytomegalovirus infection (dated by TCRdb to about 2019). A note on the overall study: The HLA type of each donor mattered for the analysis, because public TCR beta signatures pointed to carriage of CMV infection along with the matching HLA type. Study-level results and caveats: In both this cohort and an independent roughly 400-donor cohort, the cumulative frequency of public TCR beta family members distinguished carriers of CMV infection plus the relevant HLA type. In the ex vivo response, HLA-C-restricted CMV-specific TCR beta clonotypes were dominant, and in two of eight donors the single most frequent clonotype came from this HLA-C-restricted group.

V loses 6 bases of germline sequence and J loses 3 bases, and the interval between the two ends is 14 bases. Including cysteine and phenylalanine, the CDR3 has 14 amino acids. The DNA shown is the 42-base CDR3, in frame from base 1. The germline V gene specifies SNHLY as CDR1 and FYNNEI as CDR2. Sequencing input: PBMCs. This chain joins TRBV2 to TRBJ1-1; the D gene is perhaps TRBD1, on 5 matching bases. This clonotype was sampled from a human donor in good health (CMV status not recorded). Some clones in this sample may be carry-over from other donors' samples. The nucleotide sequence reads TGTGCCAGCAGCATGACAGTTAGGGACACTGAAGCTTTCTTT. It specifies CASSMTVRDTEAFF.